This T cell receptor beta chain was found in a study of blood T cell repertoires in COVID-19. Looking at the study overall: Whether acute or convalescent, the COVID-19 samples came from the United States, Italy and Spain.

CDR1 is LGHNA, CDR2 YSLEER, per germline. This CDR3 is 15 amino acids long. The germline V and J ends were trimmed by 0 bases and 0 bases, with 9 bases remaining between them. Profiled with immunoSEQ multiplex PCR; TCRdb holds only in-frame clones, not every one. The repertoire consists of about 150,000 clones, with 70% to 90% occurring once and the leading ten covering more than 1%. The clonotype originates from a woman in her thirties with acute COVID-19. The sequencing sample was made of PBMCs or T cells enriched from blood (not recorded which). The rearrangement links TRBV4-3 to TRBJ2-7; possible D gene TRBD1, 5 bases. DNA for the CDR3: TGCGCCAGCAGCCAAGAGGGGCCCGGCTCCTACGAGCAGTACTTC. This gives the protein CASSQEGPGSYEQYF.